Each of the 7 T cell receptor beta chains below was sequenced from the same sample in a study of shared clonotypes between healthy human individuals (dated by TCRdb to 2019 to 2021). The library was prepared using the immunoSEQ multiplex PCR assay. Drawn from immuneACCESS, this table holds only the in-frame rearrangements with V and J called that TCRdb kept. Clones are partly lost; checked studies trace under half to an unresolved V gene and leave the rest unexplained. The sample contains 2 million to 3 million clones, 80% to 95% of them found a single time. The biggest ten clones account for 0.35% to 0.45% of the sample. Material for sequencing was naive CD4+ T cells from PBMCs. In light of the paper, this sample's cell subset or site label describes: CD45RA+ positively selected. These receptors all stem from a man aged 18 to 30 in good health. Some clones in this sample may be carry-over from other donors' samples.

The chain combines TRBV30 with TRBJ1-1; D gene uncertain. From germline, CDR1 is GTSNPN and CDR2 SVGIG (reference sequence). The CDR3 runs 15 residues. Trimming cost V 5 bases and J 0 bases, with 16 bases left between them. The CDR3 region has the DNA TGTGCCTGGGCTCTTGGACGGCTTATGAACACTGAAGCTTTCTTT. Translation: CAWALGRLMNTEAFF.

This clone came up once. The DNA for the CDR3 is TGTGCCAGCAGTCTGACGGGGCGCGGCACCGGGGAGCTGTTTTTT. Translated, it gives CASSLTGRGTGELFF. The rearrangement uses TRBV28 and TRBJ2-2; D may be TRBD1 or TRBD2 (5 bases each). Germline V gene data show CDR1 as MDHEN and CDR2 as SYDVKM. The length of the CDR3 is 15 residues. The V and J ends lost 5 bases and 4 bases respectively, with 14 bases between them.

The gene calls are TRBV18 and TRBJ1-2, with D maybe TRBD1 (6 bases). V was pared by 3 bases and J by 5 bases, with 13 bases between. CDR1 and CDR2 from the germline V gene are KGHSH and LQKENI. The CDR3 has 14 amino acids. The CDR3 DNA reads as TGTGCCAGCTCACCCAGGGGCGTAATATATGGCTACACCTTC. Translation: CASSPRGVIYGYTF.

The CDR3 sequence: CASTKPGRVNSYEQYF. DNA for the CDR3: TGTGCCAGCACCAAACCCGGGAGAGTTAATTCCTACGAGCAGTACTTC. The rearrangement uses TRBV7-3 and TRBJ2-7; tentative D call: TRBD2 (6 bases). This CDR3 spans 16 amino acids. Between the trimmed V and J ends, which lost 7 bases and 1 base, there was a span of 20 bases. Germline V gene lookup returns CDR1 SGHTA and CDR2 FQGTGA.

The chain's CDR3 is CASSLRSARDPDTQYF. The CDR3 DNA reads as TGTGCCAGCAGCTTGCGGTCAGCCAGGGATCCAGATACGCAGTATTTT. This chain joins TRBV5-8 and TRBJ2-3; D perhaps matches TRBD1 (5 bases). This CDR3 is 16 amino acids long. Trimming took off 1 base at V and 4 bases at J, with 16 bases between the two ends. Per germline, CDR1 SGHTS and CDR2 YDEGEE.

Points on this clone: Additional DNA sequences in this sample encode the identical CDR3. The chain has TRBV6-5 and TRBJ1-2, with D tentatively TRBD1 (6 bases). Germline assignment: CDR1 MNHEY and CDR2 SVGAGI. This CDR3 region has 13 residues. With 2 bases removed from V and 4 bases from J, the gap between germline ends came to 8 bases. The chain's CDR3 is CASSYGRGYGYTF. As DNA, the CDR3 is TGTGCCAGCAGTTACGGCAGGGGCTATGGCTACACCTTC.

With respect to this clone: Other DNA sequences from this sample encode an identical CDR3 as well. The CDR3 loop is CASSEERGGEQYF. The CDR3 DNA reads as TGTGCCAGCAGTGAGGAGCGGGGTGGCGAGCAGTACTTC. The chain uses TRBV2 and TRBJ2-7; TRBD2 aligns across 7 bases. This CDR3 comprises 13 residues. Germline V CDR1 and CDR2: SNHLY, FYNNEI. Trimming took 3 bases from V and 6 from J; bases not matched to a gene: 5.